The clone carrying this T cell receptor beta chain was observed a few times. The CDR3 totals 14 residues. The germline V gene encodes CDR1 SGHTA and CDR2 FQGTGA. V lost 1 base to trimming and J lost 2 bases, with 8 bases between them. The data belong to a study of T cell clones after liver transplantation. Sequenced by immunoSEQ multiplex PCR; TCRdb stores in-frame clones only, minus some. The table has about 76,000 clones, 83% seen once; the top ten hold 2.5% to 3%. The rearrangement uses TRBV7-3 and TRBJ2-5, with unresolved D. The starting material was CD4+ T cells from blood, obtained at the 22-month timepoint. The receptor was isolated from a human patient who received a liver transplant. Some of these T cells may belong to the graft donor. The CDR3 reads CASSLSAAQETQYF. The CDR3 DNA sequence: TGTGCCAGCAGCTTAAGTGCAGCTCAAGAGACCCAGTACTTC.